This T cell receptor (beta chain) was documented in a study of shared clonotypes between healthy human individuals. Whole-study findings and limits: Genetic and exposure-history diversity was limited by the small donor number.

It was at deep level that the assay was run. The repertoire was sequenced with immunoSEQ multiplex PCR; TCRdb's copy has only in-frame clones and lacks some. The top ten clones hold more than 0.12% of a sample with a few million clones, more than 80% of them seen once. Germline V gene sequence: CDR1 MGHDK, CDR2 SYGVNS. V was pared by 3 bases and J by 4 bases, with 9 bases between. The CDR3 loop spans 14 amino acids. Notes on this clone: Its antigen is still unknown.

Source material: naive CD4+ T cells sorted from blood. Indicated subset: CD45RA+ positively selected. V usage is TRBV25-1 and J usage is TRBJ2-2; no reliable D call. This sequence was found in a man younger than 35 in good health. The CDR3: CASSERHPTGELFF. CDR3 DNA sequence: TGTGCCAGCAGTGAGAGACACCCCACCGGGGAGCTGTTTTTT.